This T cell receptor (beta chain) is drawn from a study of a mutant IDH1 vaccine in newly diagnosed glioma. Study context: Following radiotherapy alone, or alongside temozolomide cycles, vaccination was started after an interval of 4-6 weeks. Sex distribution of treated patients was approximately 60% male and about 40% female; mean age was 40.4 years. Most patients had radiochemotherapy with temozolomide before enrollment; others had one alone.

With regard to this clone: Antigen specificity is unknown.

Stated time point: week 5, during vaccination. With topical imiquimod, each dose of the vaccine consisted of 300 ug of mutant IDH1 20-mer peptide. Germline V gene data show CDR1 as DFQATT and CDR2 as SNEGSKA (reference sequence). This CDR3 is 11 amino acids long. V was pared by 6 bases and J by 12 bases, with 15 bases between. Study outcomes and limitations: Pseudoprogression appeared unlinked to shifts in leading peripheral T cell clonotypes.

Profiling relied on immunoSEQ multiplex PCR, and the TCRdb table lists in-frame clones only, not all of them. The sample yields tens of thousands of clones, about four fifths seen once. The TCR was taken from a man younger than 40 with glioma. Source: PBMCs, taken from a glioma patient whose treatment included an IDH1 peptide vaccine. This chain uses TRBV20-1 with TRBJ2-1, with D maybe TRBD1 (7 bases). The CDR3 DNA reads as TGCAGTGCGTCGGCAGGGGGGTTGCAGTTCTTC. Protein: CSASAGGLQFF.